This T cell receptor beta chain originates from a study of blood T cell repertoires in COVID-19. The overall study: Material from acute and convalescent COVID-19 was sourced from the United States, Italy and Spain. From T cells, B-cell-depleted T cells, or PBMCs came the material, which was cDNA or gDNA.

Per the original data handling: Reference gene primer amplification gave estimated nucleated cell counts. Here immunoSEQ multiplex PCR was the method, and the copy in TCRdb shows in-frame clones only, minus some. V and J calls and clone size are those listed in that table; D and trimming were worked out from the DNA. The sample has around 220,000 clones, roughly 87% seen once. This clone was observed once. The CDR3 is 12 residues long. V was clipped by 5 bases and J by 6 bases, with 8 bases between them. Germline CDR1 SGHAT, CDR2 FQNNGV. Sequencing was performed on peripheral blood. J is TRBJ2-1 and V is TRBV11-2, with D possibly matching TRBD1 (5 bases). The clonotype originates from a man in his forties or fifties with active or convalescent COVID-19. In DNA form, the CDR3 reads TGTGCCAGCAGCCCCCAGGGCAATGAGCAGTTCTTC. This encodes CASSPQGNEQFF.